These 14 T cell receptor beta chains were all obtained from the same sample, sequenced in a study of cytomegalovirus exposure and HLA in healthy donors. PCR amplification relied on 60 Vbeta primers (plus 13 Jbeta primers). Sequencing used immunoSEQ multiplex PCR; TCRdb keeps in-frame clones, though not all of them. The data show 200,000 to 250,000 clones, with 85% seen just once and 1.3% held by the top ten. The specimen sequenced was PBMCs. Receptors were obtained from a human donor in good health.

V and J are TRBV14 and TRBJ2-5, with a possible D match to TRBD2 (5 bases). V gave up 4 bases and J gave up 5 bases, with 5 bases separating them. CDR3 length equals 11 residues. CDR1 is SGHDN and CDR2 is FVKESK in the germline V gene. The CDR3 region has the DNA TGTGCCAGCAGCCGAGGGGAGACCCAGTACTTC. This encodes CASSRGETQYF.

The J gene is TRBJ2-6, the V gene TRBV19; TRBD1 might be the D (6 bases). This CDR3 comprises 15 residues. Germline CDR1 reads LNHDA; CDR2 reads SQIVND (reference sequence). V was pared by 5 bases and J by 3 bases, with 11 bases between. The CDR3 DNA sequence: TGTGCCAGTAGTCTTTCAGGGGTTGGGGCCAACGTCCTGACTTTC. Translating it yields CASSLSGVGANVLTF.

This clone was seen once. The V gene is TRBV2, the J gene TRBJ2-7; 7 positions agree with TRBD2. The CDR3 length is 13 residues. Germline V gene data show CDR1 as SNHLY and CDR2 as FYNNEI. Trimming took 7 bases from V and 7 from J; bases not matched to a gene: 10. The CDR3 spells CASNPGLNREQYF. Here the CDR3 DNA reads TGTGCCAGCAATCCGGGACTAAATCGGGAGCAGTACTTC.

This sequence joins TRBV18 and TRBJ2-5; D not certain. CDR1 and CDR2 from the germline V gene are KGHSH and LQKENI. This CDR3 has 13 residues. The V end lost 4 bases, the J end lost 3 bases, and 9 bases lay between the germline ends. This CDR3 is CASSRGEEETQYF. The CDR3 DNA reads TGTGCCAGCTCACGAGGAGAAGAAGAGACCCAGTACTTC.

The chain recombines TRBV6-6 with TRBJ2-7; TRBD2 matches 9 bases. Germline CDR1 reads MNHNY; CDR2 reads SVGAGI (reference sequence). This CDR3 contains 14 residues. With 4 bases clipped from V and 2 bases from J, the junction kept 3 bases outside the gene matches. CDR3 nucleotides: TGTGCCAGCAGTTTAGCGGGAGAAACCTACGAGCAGTACTTC. Translating gives CASSLAGETYEQYF.

The chain recombines TRBV4-1 with TRBJ1-5, with unresolved D. V lost 4 bases and J 2 bases, leaving 12 bases between the germline ends. The CDR3 is 15 amino acids. Germline CDR1 and CDR2: MGHRA and YSYEKL. CDR3 in amino acids: CASSPGISGNQPQHF. CDR3 sequence (DNA): TGCGCCAGCAGCCCCGGGATTTCGGGCAATCAGCCCCAGCATTTT.

This clone was counted a few times. The CDR3 nucleotides read TGTGCCAGCAGTTCACCCGGCGGGAGGGCCGGAGATACGCAGTATTTT. Translation gives CASSSPGGRAGDTQYF. The V call is TRBV28, the J call TRBJ2-3, with TRBD2 matching 9 bases. Germline V gene sequence: CDR1 MDHEN, CDR2 SYDVKM. The CDR3 has 16 residues. Losses at the gene ends were 4 bases for V and 5 bases for J; bases not matched to a gene: 10.

The chain recombines TRBV5-8 with TRBJ1-4; 9 bases map to TRBD1. The junction had 7 bases not matched to a gene; V was cut back by 3 bases and J by 7 bases. CDR1 and CDR2 from the germline V gene are SGHTS and YDEGEE. CDR3 length equals 15 residues. The CDR3 is CASSWNRGLVEKLFF. For the CDR3, the DNA is TGTGCCAGCAGCTGGAACAGGGGGCTAGTTGAAAAACTGTTTTTT.

This sequence joins TRBV6-6 and TRBJ2-5, with D hard to call. Trimming removed 5 bases from V and 3 bases from J, with 7 bases in between. The length of the CDR3 is 12 residues. Per germline, CDR1 MNHNY and CDR2 SVGAGI (reference sequence). CDR3 sequence (DNA): TGTGCCAGCAGTCAGACTGAAGAGACCCAGTACTTC. This translates into CASSQTEETQYF.

The chain couples TRBV13 to TRBJ2-7, with 12 bases aligning to TRBD2. V was clipped by 5 bases and J by 2 bases; unmatched bases: 13. The CDR3 loop spans 18 amino acids. From germline, CDR1 is PRHDT and CDR2 FYEKMQ (reference sequence). The CDR3 loop reads CASSVAPSGRAATYEQYF. The CDR3 DNA reads as TGTGCCAGCAGCGTAGCCCCTAGCGGGAGGGCCGCCACCTACGAGCAGTACTTC.

The chain combines TRBV7-2 with TRBJ2-5, with TRBD1 matching over 10 bases. Germline trimming cut 4 bases from V and 3 bases from J; bases unmatched to any gene: 2. The CDR3 runs 14 residues. CDR1 and CDR2 from the germline V gene are SGHTA and FQGNSA. The CDR3 nucleotides read TGTGCCAGCAGCTCGGGACAGGGGAAAGAGACCCAGTACTTC. Translation gives CASSSGQGKETQYF. The whole variable domain, filled in from reference TRBV7-2 and TRBJ2-5, reads GAGVSQSPSNKVTEKGKDVELRCDPISGHTALYWYRQSLGQGLEFLIYFQGNSAPDKSGLPSDRFSAERTGGSVSTLTIQRTQQEDSAVYLCASSSGQGKETQYFGPGTRLLVL.

In DNA, the CDR3 is TGTGCCAGCAGTTCGGGACAGTTCTACGAGCAGTACTTC. Encoded protein: CASSSGQFYEQYF. The chain recombines TRBV7-8 with TRBJ2-7; 7 positions agree with TRBD1. The CDR3 has 13 amino acids. Per the germline V gene, CDR1 is SGHVS and CDR2 is FQNEAQ. J lost 3 bases, V lost 6 bases, and 5 bases had no gene match.

The chain joins TRBV5-1 to TRBJ2-2; no reliable D call. Germline V gives CDR1 SGHRS, CDR2 YFSETQ. V lost 1 base, J lost 3 bases, and 10 bases lay in between. This CDR3 spans 15 amino acids. This CDR3 reads CASSLTRSDTGELFF. The CDR3 region has the DNA TGCGCCAGCAGCTTGACGCGGTCGGACACCGGGGAGCTGTTTTTT.

The chain recombines TRBV7-8 with TRBJ2-1; D gene unclear. The V end lost 3 bases, the J end lost 10 bases, and 22 bases lay between the germline ends. The CDR3 is 16 residues long. Germline V gene sequence: CDR1 SGHVS, CDR2 FQNEAQ. CDR3 amino acids: CASSLLTGPVVGEQFF. The CDR3 bases are TGTGCCAGCAGCTTGCTTACGGGTCCTGTCGTTGGAGAGCAGTTCTTC.